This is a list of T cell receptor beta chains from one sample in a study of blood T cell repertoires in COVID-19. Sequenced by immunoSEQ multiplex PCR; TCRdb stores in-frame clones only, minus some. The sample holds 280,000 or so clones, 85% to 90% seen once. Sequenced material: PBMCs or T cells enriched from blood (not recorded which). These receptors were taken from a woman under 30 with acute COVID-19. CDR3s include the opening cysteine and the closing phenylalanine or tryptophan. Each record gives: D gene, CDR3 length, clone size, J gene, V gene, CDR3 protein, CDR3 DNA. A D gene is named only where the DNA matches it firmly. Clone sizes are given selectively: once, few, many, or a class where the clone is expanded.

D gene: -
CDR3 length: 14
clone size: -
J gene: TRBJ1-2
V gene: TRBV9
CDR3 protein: CASSAMLWGDGYTF
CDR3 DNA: TGTGCCAGCAGCGCTATGTTATGGGGGGATGGCTACACCTTC

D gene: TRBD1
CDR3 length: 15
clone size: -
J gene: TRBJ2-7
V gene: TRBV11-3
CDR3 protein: CASSLGTGPSYEQYF
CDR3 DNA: TGTGCCAGCAGCTTAGGGACAGGCCCCTCCTACGAGCAGTACTTC

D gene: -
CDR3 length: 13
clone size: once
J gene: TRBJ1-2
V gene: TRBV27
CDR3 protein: CASSLYRDYGYTF
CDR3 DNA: TGTGCCAGCAGTTTATACAGGGACTATGGCTACACCTTC

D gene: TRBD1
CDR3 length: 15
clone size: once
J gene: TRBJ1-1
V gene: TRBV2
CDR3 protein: CASGGGPPRNTEAFF
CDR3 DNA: TGTGCCAGCGGAGGGGGCCCCCCGCGGAACACTGAAGCTTTCTTT

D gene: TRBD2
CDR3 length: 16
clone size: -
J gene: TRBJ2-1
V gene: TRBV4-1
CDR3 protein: CASSKSGLAKYNEQFF
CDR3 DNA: TGCGCCAGCAGCAAATCGGGACTAGCGAAGTACAATGAGCAGTTCTTC

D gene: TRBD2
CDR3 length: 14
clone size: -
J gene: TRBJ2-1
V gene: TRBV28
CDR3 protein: CASSLRLAGGQQFF
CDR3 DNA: TGTGCCAGCAGTTTAAGGCTAGCGGGAGGTCAGCAGTTCTTC

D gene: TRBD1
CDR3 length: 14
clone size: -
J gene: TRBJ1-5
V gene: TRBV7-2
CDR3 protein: CASSLAGGNQPQHF
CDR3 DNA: TGTGCCAGCAGCTTGGCAGGGGGTAATCAGCCCCAGCATTTT

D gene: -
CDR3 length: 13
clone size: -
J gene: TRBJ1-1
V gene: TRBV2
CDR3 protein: CASSVRGNTEAFF
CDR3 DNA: TGTGCCAGCAGTGTTCGGGGGAACACTGAAGCTTTCTTT

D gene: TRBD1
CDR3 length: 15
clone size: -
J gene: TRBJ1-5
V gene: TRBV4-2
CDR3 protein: CASSQRQGVDQPQHF
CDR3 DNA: TGTGCCAGCAGCCAGAGACAGGGGGTCGATCAGCCCCAGCATTTT

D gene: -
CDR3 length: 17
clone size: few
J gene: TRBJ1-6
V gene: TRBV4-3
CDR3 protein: CASSRRYGQTYNSPLHF
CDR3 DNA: TGCGCCAGCAGCCGGAGATACGGACAGACCTATAATTCACCCCTCCACTTT

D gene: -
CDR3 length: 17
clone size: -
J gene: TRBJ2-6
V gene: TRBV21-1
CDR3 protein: CASSKRKRNSGANVLTF
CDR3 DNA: TGTGCCAGCAGCAAAAGGAAGCGGAACTCTGGGGCCAACGTCCTGACTTTC

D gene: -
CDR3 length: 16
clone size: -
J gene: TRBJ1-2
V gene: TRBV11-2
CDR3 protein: CASSLAGGGPNYGYTF
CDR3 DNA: TGTGCCAGCAGCTTAGCGGGTGGCGGCCCTAACTATGGCTACACCTTC

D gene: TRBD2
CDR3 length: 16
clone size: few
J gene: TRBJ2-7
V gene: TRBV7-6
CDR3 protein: CASSSPPSGPFYEQYF
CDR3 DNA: TGTGCCAGCAGCTCCCCCCCTAGCGGACCTTTCTACGAGCAGTACTTC

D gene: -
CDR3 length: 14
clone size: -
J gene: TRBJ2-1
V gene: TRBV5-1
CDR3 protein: CASSLVVSNHEQFF
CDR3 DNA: TGCGCCAGCAGCTTGGTAGTGTCTAACCATGAGCAGTTCTTC

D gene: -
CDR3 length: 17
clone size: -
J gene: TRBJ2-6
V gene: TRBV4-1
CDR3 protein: CASTQETGSSGANVLTF
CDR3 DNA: TGCGCCAGCACCCAAGAAACGGGTTCCTCTGGGGCCAACGTCCTGACTTTC

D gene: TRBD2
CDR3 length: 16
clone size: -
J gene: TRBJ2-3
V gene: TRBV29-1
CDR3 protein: CSVVRLAGSSTDTQYF
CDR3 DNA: TGCAGCGTTGTGAGGCTAGCGGGGTCTAGCACAGATACGCAGTATTTT

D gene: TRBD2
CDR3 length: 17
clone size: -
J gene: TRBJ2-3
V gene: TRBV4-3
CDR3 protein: CASSQDGAGVGTDTQYF
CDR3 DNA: TGCGCCAGCAGCCAAGATGGGGCGGGAGTGGGCACAGATACGCAGTATTTT

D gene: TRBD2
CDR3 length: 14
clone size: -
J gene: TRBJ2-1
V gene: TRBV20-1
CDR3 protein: CSASGGSVGNEQFF
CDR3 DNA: TGCAGTGCTAGTGGCGGGAGCGTTGGCAATGAGCAGTTCTTC

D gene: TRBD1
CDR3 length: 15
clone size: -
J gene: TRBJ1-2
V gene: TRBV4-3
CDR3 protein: CASSPDRATNYGYTF
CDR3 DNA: TGCGCCAGCAGCCCCGACAGGGCCACTAACTATGGCTACACCTTC

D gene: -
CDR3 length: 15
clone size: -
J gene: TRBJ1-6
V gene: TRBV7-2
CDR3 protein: CASSLTPLGDSPLHF
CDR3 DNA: TGTGCCAGCAGCTTAACGCCCCTGGGCGATTCACCCCTCCACTTT

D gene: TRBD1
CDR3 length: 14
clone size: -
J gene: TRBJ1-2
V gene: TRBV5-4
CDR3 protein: CASSNLDRWGGYTF
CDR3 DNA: TGTGCCAGCAGCAACCTGGACAGGTGGGGTGGCTACACCTTC

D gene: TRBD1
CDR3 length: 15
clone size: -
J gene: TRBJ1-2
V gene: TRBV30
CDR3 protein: CAWRASGQGYYGYTF
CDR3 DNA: TGTGCCTGGAGGGCGTCAGGACAGGGGTATTATGGCTACACCTTC

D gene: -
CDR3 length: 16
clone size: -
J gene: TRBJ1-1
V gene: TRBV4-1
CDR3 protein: CASTAGDIGRYTEAFF
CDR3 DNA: TGCGCCAGCACGGCGGGCGATATCGGGAGGTACACTGAAGCTTTCTTT

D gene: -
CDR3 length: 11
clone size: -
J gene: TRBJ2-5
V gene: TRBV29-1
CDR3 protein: CSVGQEETQYF
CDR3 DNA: TGCAGCGTTGGACAGGAAGAGACCCAGTACTTC

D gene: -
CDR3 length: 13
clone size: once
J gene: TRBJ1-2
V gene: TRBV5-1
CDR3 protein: CASSPGFASGYTF
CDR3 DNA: TGCGCCAGCAGCCCCGGTTTCGCTTCTGGCTACACCTTC

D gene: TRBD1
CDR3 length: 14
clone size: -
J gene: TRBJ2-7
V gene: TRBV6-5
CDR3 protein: CASSYGTEYYEQYF
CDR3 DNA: TGTGCCAGCAGTTACGGGACAGAATATTACGAGCAGTACTTC

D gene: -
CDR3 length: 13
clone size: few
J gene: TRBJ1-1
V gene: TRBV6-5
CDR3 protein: CASSTTGNTEAFF
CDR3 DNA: TGTGCCAGCAGTACGACAGGGAACACTGAAGCTTTCTTT

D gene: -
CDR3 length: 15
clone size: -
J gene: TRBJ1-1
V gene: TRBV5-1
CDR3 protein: CASSWDTGRNTEAFF
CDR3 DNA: TGCGCCAGCAGCTGGGACACAGGGCGGAACACTGAAGCTTTCTTT

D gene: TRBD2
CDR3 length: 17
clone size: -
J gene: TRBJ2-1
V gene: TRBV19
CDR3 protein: CASSMGGELAGRSEQFF
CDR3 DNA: TGTGCCAGTAGTATGGGAGGGGAACTAGCGGGACGGAGTGAGCAGTTCTTC

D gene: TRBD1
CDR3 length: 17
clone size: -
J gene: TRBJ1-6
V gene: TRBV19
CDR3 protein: CASTTTGRSSYNSPLHF
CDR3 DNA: TGTGCCAGTACCACGACAGGGCGGAGCTCCTATAATTCACCCCTCCACTTT

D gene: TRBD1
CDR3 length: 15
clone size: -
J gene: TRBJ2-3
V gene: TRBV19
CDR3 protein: CASSVQGRSTDTQYF
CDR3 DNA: TGTGCCAGTAGTGTACAGGGGCGGAGCACAGATACGCAGTATTTT

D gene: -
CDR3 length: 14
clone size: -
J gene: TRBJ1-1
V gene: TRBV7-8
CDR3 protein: CASTVGGLNTEAFF
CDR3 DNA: TGTGCCAGCACCGTAGGGGGTTTGAACACTGAAGCTTTCTTT

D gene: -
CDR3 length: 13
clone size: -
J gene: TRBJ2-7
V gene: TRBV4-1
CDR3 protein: CASSQRTSYEQYF
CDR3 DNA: TGCGCCAGCAGCCAACGTACTAGCTACGAGCAGTACTTC

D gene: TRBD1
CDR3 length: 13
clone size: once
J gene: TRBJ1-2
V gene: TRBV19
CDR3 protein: CASSTGTGGDYTF
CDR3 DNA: TGTGCCAGTAGTACCGGGACAGGGGGCGACTACACCTTC

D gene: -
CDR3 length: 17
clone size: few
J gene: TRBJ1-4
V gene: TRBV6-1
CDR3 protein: CASSEGIGVWTNEKLFF
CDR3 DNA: TGTGCCAGCAGTGAAGGAATCGGGGTTTGGACTAATGAAAAACTGTTTTTT

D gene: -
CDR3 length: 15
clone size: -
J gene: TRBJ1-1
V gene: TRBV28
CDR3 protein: CASSTIWTVNTEAFF
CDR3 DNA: TGTGCCAGCAGTACGATATGGACAGTTAACACTGAAGCTTTCTTT

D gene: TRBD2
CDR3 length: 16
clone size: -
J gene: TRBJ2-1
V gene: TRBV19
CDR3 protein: CASSILSGSSYNEQFF
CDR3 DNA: TGTGCCAGTAGTATTCTTAGCGGGAGCTCCTACAATGAGCAGTTCTTC

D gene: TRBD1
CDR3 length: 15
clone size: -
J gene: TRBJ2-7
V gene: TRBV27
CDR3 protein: CASRASTGATYEQYF
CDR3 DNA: TGTGCCAGCAGAGCCTCGACAGGGGCGACCTACGAGCAGTACTTC

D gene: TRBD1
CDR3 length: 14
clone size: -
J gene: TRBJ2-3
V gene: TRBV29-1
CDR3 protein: CSVGGTGVPDTQYF
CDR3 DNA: TGCAGCGTTGGTGGGACAGGGGTCCCAGATACGCAGTATTTT

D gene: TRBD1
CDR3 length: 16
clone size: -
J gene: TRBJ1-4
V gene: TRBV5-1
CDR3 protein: CASSPTFPGGWEKLFF
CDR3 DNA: TGCGCCAGCAGCCCCACTTTTCCAGGGGGGTGGGAAAAACTGTTTTTT

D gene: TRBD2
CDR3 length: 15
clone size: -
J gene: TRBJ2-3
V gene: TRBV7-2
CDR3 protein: CASSWGLRRGDTQYF
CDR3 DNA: TGTGCCAGCAGCTGGGGACTACGGAGGGGAGATACGCAGTATTTT

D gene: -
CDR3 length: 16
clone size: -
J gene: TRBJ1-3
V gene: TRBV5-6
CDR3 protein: CASASRWGDSGNTIYF
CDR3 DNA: TGTGCCAGCGCATCCAGGTGGGGGGACTCTGGAAACACCATATATTTT

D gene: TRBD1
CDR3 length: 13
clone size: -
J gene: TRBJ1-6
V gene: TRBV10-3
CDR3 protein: CAISDRGFSPLHF
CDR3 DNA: TGTGCCATCAGTGACAGGGGGTTTTCACCCCTCCACTTT

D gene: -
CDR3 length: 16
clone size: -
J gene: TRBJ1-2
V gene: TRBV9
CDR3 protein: CASSVTTLTGSYGYTF
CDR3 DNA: TGTGCCAGCAGCGTAACTACCCTGACAGGTTCCTATGGCTACACCTTC

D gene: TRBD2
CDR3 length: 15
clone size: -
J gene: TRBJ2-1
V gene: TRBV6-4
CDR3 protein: CASSEAGGSYNEQFF
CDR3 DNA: TGTGCCAGCAGCGAAGCGGGGGGATCCTACAATGAGCAGTTCTTC

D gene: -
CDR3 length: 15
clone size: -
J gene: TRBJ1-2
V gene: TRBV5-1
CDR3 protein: CASSFHQNSNYGYTF
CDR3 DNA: TGCGCCAGCAGCTTCCACCAAAATAGTAACTATGGCTACACCTTC

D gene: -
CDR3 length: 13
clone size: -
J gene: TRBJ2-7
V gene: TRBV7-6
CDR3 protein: CASSLASDYEQYF
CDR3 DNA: TGTGCCAGCAGCTTAGCTAGCGACTACGAGCAGTACTTC

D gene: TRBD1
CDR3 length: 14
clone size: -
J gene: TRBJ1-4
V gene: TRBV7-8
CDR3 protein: CASSPGEDREKLFF
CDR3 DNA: TGTGCCAGCAGCCCCGGGGAGGACAGGGAAAAACTGTTTTTT

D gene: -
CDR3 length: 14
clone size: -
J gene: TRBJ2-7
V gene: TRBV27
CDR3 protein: CASSPRGTSYEQYF
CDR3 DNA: TGTGCCAGCAGTCCCAGGGGCACTAGCTACGAGCAGTACTTC

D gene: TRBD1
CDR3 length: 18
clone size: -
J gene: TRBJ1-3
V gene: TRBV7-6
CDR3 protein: CASSSPSGQQGSGNTIYF
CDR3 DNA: TGTGCCAGCAGCTCACCGTCGGGACAGCAGGGCTCTGGAAACACCATATATTTT

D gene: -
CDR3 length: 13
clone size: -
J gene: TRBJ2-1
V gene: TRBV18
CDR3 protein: CASSPGAGLEQFF
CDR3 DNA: TGTGCCAGCTCACCAGGAGCGGGTCTTGAGCAGTTCTTC

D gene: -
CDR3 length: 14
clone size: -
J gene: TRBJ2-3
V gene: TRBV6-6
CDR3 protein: CASRIRGSTDTQYF
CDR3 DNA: TGTGCCAGCAGAATAAGGGGGTCCACAGATACGCAGTATTTT

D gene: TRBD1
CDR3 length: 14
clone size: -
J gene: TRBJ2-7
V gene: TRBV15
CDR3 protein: CATSRFTGGSEQYF
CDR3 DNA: TGTGCCACCAGCAGATTTACAGGGGGCTCCGAGCAGTACTTC